A selection of T cell receptor beta chains follows, all from one sample in a study of T cells in Graves' hyperthyroidism and ophthalmopathy. TCRdb reanalysed the multiplex PCR reads using MiXCR and keeps one entry per CDR3 protein. This table holds almost 250,000 distinct CDR3 sequences, approximately 23% found once. Source material: blood. The receptors derive from a woman aged 40-49 years with Graves' ophthalmopathy. The CDR3 runs from the conserved cysteine through the conserved F or W. Fields, in order: D gene, CDR3 length, V gene, J gene, clone size, CDR3 protein, CDR3 DNA. The D gene is left open where the match is weak. The size field is filled for only some rows; it gives once, few, many or a size class.

>.|13|TRBV12-3/TRBV12-4|TRBJ1-1|.
CASSFNRDTEAFF
TGTGCCAGCAGTTTCAACCGGGACACTGAAGCTTTCTTT
>TRBD2|17|TRBV7-8|TRBJ2-7|.
CASSLLVGLAGPYEQYF
TGTGCCAGCAGCTTGCTCGTAGGACTAGCGGGACCCTACGAGCAGTACTTC
>.|12|TRBV7-9|TRBJ2-7|many
CASSPNGLEQYF
TGTGCCAGCAGCCCCAATGGGCTCGAGCAGTACTTC
>.|14|TRBV7-9|TRBJ1-2|many
CASSQGAGRHGYTF
TGTGCCAGCAGTCAAGGGGCAGGGCGGCATGGCTACACCTTC
>.|13|TRBV19|TRBJ1-1|many
CATSGGFGTEAFF
TGTGCCACTAGCGGGGGGTTCGGCACTGAAGCTTTCTTT
>.|12|TRBV20-1|TRBJ1-2|.
CSARELVYGYTF
TGCAGTGCTAGAGAGTTGGTCTATGGCTACACCTTC
>.|16|TRBV11-1|TRBJ1-1|.
CASSLGKGRGNTEAFF
TGTGCCAGCAGCTTAGGTAAGGGGCGAGGGAACACTGAAGCTTTCTTT
>TRBD2|15|TRBV5-1|TRBJ2-7|.
CASSLSGSSLYEQYF
TGCGCCAGCAGCTTGAGCGGGAGCTCTCTATACGAGCAGTACTTC
>.|15|TRBV6-1|TRBJ2-7|many
CASSELPLKTYEQYF
TGTGCCAGCAGTGAACTACCGCTAAAGACCTACGAGCAGTACTTC
>TRBD1|14|TRBV5-1|TRBJ1-1|many
CASSPTGTDTEAFF
TGCGCCAGCAGCCCGACAGGGACCGACACTGAAGCTTTCTTT
>.|13|TRBV29-1|TRBJ1-3|many
CSVRHSSGNTIYF
TGCAGCGTTCGACATAGCTCTGGAAACACCATATATTTT
>.|14|TRBV12-3/TRBV12-4|TRBJ1-5|many
CASSWGWGNQPQHF
TGTGCCAGCAGTTGGGGGTGGGGAAATCAGCCCCAGCATTTT
>TRBD1|14|TRBV6-1|TRBJ1-2|many
CASSGGQGYYGYTF
TGTGCCAGCAGTGGTGGACAGGGCTACTATGGCTACACCTTC
>.|17|TRBV11-2|TRBJ2-2|many
CASSPWGGRLNTGELFF
TGTGCCAGCAGCCCCTGGGGGGGGCGACTGAACACCGGGGAGCTGTTTTTT
>.|13|TRBV6-1|TRBJ1-5|many
CASSEGGRQPQHF
TGTGCCAGCAGTGAGGGGGGGAGGCAGCCCCAGCATTTT
>.|13|TRBV12-3/TRBV12-4|TRBJ1-2|many
CASSNVPQYGYTF
TGTGCCAGCAGTAATGTTCCGCAGTATGGCTACACCTTC
>.|14|TRBV6-1|TRBJ1-1|.
CASRVREMNTEAFF
TGTGCCAGCAGGGTCCGGGAGATGAACACTGAAGCTTTCTTT
>TRBD1|16|TRBV12-3/TRBV12-4|TRBJ1-1|.
CASSSRTGGSGSEAFF
TGTGCCAGCAGTTCCCGGACAGGGGGCTCGGGCTCGGAAGCTTTCTTT
>TRBD2|14|TRBV27|TRBJ2-7|.
CASSLGGGINEQYF
TGTGCCAGCAGTTTGGGCGGGGGGATCAACGAGCAGTACTTC
>TRBD2|14|TRBV2|TRBJ2-4|many
CASSTREGKNIQYF
TGTGCCAGCAGTACCAGGGAGGGCAAAAACATTCAGTACTTC
>.|14|TRBV7-3|TRBJ2-2|many
CASSLEDNIGELFF
TGTGCCAGCAGCTTGGAGGACAACATCGGGGAGCTGTTTTTT
>.|14|TRBV28|TRBJ2-7|many
CASSLVNSVYEQYF
TGTGCCAGCAGTCTGGTGAATAGCGTTTACGAGCAGTACTTC
>.|15|TRBV12-3/TRBV12-4|TRBJ1-2|.
CASSLTEGASSGYTF
TGTGCCAGCAGTTTGACCGAGGGAGCCTCTTCAGGCTACACCTTC
>TRBD1|15|TRBV6-1|TRBJ2-2|many
CASRPGQGRTGELFF
TGTGCCAGCAGACCGGGACAGGGAAGAACCGGGGAGCTGTTTTTT
>.|14|TRBV12-3/TRBV12-4|TRBJ1-1|.
CASSPRLLNTEAFF
TGTGCCAGCAGCCCTCGGCTTCTGAACACTGAAGCTTTCTTT
>TRBD1|14|TRBV4-1|TRBJ2-5|many
CASSPNRGKETQYF
TGCGCCAGCAGCCCTAACAGGGGTAAAGAGACCCAGTACTTC
>.|13|TRBV2|TRBJ2-5|many
CATIPRAQETQYF
TGTGCCACCATCCCCAGGGCACAAGAGACCCAGTACTTC
>TRBD1|13|TRBV20-1|TRBJ1-5|many
CSARQTGEQPQHF
TGCAGTGCTAGACAGACAGGGGAACAGCCCCAGCATTTT
>.|16|TRBV12-3/TRBV12-4|TRBJ2-7|.
CASTPSYGTGRFEQYF
TGTGCCAGCACCCCTAGCTATGGAACTGGGAGGTTTGAGCAGTACTTC
>TRBD2|17|TRBV15|TRBJ2-4|many
CATSPQVQGLAGNIQYF
TGTGCCACCAGCCCCCAAGTACAGGGACTAGCGGGAAACATTCAGTACTTC
>.|15|TRBV18|TRBJ1-1|many
CASSQGSRMNTEAFF
TGTGCCAGCTCCCAGGGTTCCCGAATGAACACTGAAGCTTTCTTT
>TRBD1|15|TRBV12-3/TRBV12-4|TRBJ1-5|.
CASSLIGQGNQPQHF
TGTGCCAGCAGTTTAATAGGACAGGGGAATCAGCCCCAGCATTTT
>TRBD1|17|TRBV19|TRBJ2-1|many
CASSPDPGTGRINEQFF
TGTGCCAGTAGTCCCGACCCCGGGACAGGAAGAATCAATGAGCAGTTCTTC
>.|13|TRBV20-1|TRBJ2-5|once
CSAPRGGLETQYF
TGCAGTGCTCCTCGGGGCGGGTTGGAGACCCAGTACTTC
>TRBD2|14|TRBV6-1|TRBJ2-7|.
CASSARLADYEQYF
TGTGCCAGCAGTGCTAGGCTAGCGGACTACGAGCAGTACTTC
>TRBD2|15|TRBV4-2|TRBJ2-7|many
CASSRSLAGDYEQYF
TGTGCCAGCAGCCGGTCACTAGCGGGGGACTACGAGCAGTACTTC
>TRBD1|14|TRBV12-3/TRBV12-4|TRBJ1-1|many
CASSLFGRDREAFF
TGTGCCAGCAGCCTTTTCGGAAGGGACAGAGAAGCTTTCTTT
>.|12|TRBV30|TRBJ2-7|many
CAWRTVSYEQYF
TGTGCCTGGAGGACTGTTTCCTACGAGCAGTACTTC
>.|12|TRBV30|TRBJ1-2|many
CAMERGTRGYTF
TGTGCCATGGAACGGGGGACGCGTGGCTACACCTTC
>.|14|TRBV6-5|TRBJ1-5|many
CASSPPQIAGPQHF
TGTGCCAGCAGCCCCCCACAAATTGCAGGGCCCCAGCATTTT
>.|16|TRBV24-1|TRBJ2-2|many
CATSPLRTADTGELFF
TGTGCCACCAGTCCTCTAAGGACAGCAGACACCGGGGAGCTGTTTTTT